What follows describes a single T cell receptor beta chain. This clone occurred once. Its antigen specificity is not known. Base qualities are not provided; no much larger clone lies one nucleotide away. These data belong to a study of T cell responses to AZD1222 COVID-19 vaccine (dated by TCRdb to about 2021). In the study overall: TCR sequencing was performed for roughly 250 trial participants, of whom roughly 200 were given two doses of AZD1222 and some 26 were given two doses of MenACWY control vaccine. Enrollment into the trials was organized by age into subgroups of 18-55, 56-69 and 70-plus years, and those subgroups contained around 150, 28 and 57 TCR-sequenced participants, respectively.

What the time point label conveys for this sample: about 28 days (+/-7) after the second vaccine dose. AZD1222 recipients given second doses at about 4 weeks or at about 12 weeks were pooled, since spike-specific TCR depth and breadth were not found to differ between the two schedules. The vaccinee samples were drawn from two UK trials, COV001 and COV002, one of which was a single-blind randomized controlled phase 2/3 trial testing AZD1222 (ChAdOx1 nCoV-19) in healthy adults. For TCRbeta chain sequencing, PBMC samples were collected from trial participants at day 0 and at day 28 after the second dose. The CDR3 regions of human TCRbeta chains were analyzed by immunosequencing. The original methods were these. Repertoire TCRs were checked for matches against a reference library of SARS-CoV-2-specific TCRs that had been generated using the MIRA antigen-specificity platform. Breadth was defined as the fraction of unique TCRs that were SARS-CoV-2-associated, and depth was defined as the fraction of total T cells that were SARS-CoV-2-associated. Using the MIRA data, every spike-specific TCR was mapped to the spike region that the TCR reacted to and assigned to either a CD4 or a CD8 class. Log10-transformed breadth and depth values were compared by one-way ANOVA with Sidak's multiple comparisons tests. Entries here come from immuneACCESS through TCRdb and include only in-frame sequences with V and J called. Some clones fail to appear in such tables; in the studies checked, an unresolved V gene covers under half of the shortfall, and the cause of the remainder is unknown. V, J and clone size are taken as reported in that table, and D and trimming were inferred from the DNA itself. The sample table contains about 180,000 clones; only one count was recorded for around 90% of them. The ten largest clones capture about 2.1% of the sample.

Taken from the germline V gene, the CDR1 and CDR2 loops are SGHTA and FQGNSA. V has 4 bases trimmed and J has 0 bases trimmed; junction bases matching no gene number 10. The CDR3 runs 17 residues from the cysteine to the phenylalanine. The entry retains the CDR3 DNA only, 51 bases that are in frame from base 1. What the authors observed across the whole study: Most participants were white British and females outnumbered males, and the authors suggested that clonal diversity may have been underestimated. Spike-specific TCR breadth and depth rose significantly after two AZD1222 doses compared with day 0 and with MenACWY recipients. Conclusions about previously exposed vaccinees were limited because only a handful of AZD1222 recipients were SARS-CoV-2 seropositive at baseline. Nearly half of unique spike-specific TCRs reportedly recognized epitopes outside regions mutated in the B.1.351 and B.1.1.7 variants. Because no day 14 peak-response samples were available, repertoires were characterized only after the peak T cell response. CD4 TCRs associated with the vaccine covered the entire spike protein, and the dominant responses were in regions 160-218 and 743-854. The 56-69-year group was small, and its depth increase did not reach significance, likely because of low power.

The TCR was taken from an adult who received the AZD1222 COVID-19 vaccine. The source was peripheral blood, collected 28 days after the second AZD1222 dose. The chain couples TRBV7-2 to TRBJ2-3; 7 nucleotides in the junction match TRBD1. The DNA sequence is given as TGTGCCAGCAGCTCCTCCCCGGGGACAGAAAGCACAGATACGCAGTATTTT. Translated, it reads CASSSSPGTESTDTQYF.